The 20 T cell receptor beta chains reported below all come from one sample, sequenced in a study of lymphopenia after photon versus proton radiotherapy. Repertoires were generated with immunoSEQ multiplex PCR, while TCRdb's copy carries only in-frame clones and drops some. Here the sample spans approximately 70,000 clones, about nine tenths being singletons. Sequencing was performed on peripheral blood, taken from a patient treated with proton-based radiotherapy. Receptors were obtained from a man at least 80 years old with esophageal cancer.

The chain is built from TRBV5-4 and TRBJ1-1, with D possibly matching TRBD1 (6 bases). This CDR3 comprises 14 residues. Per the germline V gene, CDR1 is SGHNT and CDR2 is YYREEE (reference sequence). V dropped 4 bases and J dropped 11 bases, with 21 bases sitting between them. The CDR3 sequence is CASSAQGGKGGAFF. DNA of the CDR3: TGTGCCAGCAGCGCCCAAGGGGGGAAGGGAGGGGCTTTCTTT.

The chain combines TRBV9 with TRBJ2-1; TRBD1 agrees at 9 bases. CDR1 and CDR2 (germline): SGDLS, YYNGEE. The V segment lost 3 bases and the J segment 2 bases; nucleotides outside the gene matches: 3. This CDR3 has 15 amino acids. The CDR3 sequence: CASSETGGAYNEQFF. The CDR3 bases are TGTGCCAGCAGCGAAACAGGGGGCGCCTACAATGAGCAGTTCTTC.

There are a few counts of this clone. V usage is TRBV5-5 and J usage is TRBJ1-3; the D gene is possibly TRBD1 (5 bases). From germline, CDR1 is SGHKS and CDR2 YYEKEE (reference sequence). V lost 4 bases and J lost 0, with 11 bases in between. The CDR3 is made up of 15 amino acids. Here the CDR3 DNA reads TGTGCCAGCAGCCATACAGGTTACTCTGGAAACACCATATATTTT. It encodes CASSHTGYSGNTIYF.

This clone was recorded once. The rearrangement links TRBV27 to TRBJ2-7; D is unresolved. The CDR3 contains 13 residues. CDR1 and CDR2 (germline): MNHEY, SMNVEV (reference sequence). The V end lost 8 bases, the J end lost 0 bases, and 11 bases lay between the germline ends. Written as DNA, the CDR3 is TGTGCCAGCGCCCCGGTGAGCTCCTACGAGCAGTACTTC. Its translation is CASAPVSSYEQYF.

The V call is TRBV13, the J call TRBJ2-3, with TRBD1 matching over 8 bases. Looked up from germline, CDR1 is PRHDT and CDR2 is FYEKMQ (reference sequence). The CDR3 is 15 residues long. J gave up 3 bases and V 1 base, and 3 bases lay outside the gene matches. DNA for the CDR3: TGTGCCAGCAGCTTAGCAGGGGGCCAAACAGATACGCAGTATTTT. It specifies CASSLAGGQTDTQYF.

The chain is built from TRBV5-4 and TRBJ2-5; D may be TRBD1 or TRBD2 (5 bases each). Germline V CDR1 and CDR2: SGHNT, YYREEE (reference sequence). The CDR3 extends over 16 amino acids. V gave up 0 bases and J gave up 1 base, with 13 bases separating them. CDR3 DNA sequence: TGTGCCAGCAGCTTGGCGTCGGGACGGCTCCAAGAGACCCAGTACTTC. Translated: CASSLASGRLQETQYF.

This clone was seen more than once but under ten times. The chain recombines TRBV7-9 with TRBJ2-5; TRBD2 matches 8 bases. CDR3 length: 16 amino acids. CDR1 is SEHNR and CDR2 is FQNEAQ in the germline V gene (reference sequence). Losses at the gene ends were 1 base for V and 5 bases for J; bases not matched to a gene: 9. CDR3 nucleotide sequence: TGTGCCAGCAGCTTAGAAGGGACTAGTGGAATGGAGACCCAGTACTTC. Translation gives CASSLEGTSGMETQYF. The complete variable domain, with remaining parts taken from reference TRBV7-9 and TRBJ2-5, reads DTGVSQNPRHKITKRGQNVTFRCDPISEHNRLYWYRQTLGQGPEFLTYFQNEAQLEKSRLLSDRFSAERPKGSFSTLEIQRTEQGDSAMYLCASSLEGTSGMETQYFGPGTRLLVL.

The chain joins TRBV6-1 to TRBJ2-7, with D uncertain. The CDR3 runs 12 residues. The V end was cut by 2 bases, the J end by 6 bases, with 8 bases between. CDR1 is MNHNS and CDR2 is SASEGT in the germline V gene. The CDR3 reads CASSELRVEQYF. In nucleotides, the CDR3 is TGTGCCAGCAGTGAACTTAGAGTCGAGCAGTACTTC.

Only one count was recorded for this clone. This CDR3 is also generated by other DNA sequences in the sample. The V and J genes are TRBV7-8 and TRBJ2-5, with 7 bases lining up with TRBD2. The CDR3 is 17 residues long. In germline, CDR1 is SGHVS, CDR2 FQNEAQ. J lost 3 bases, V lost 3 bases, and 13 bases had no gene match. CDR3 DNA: TGTGCCAGCAGCTTTCCAGGGACTACACTTCCGAAAGAGACCCAGTACTTC. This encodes CASSFPGTTLPKETQYF.

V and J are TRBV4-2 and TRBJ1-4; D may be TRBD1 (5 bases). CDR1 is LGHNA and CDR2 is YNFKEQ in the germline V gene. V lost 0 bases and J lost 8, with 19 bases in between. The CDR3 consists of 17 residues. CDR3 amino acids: CASSQEARVAVNEKLFF. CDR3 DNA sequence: TGTGCCAGCAGCCAAGAGGCCAGGGTAGCGGTAAACGAAAAACTGTTTTTT.

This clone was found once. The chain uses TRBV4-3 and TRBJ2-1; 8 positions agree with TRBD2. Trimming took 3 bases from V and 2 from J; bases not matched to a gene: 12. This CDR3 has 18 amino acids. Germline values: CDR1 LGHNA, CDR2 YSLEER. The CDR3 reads CASSQGFNGREAYNEQFF. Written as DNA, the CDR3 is TGCGCCAGCAGCCAGGGATTCAATGGGCGGGAGGCCTACAATGAGCAGTTCTTC.

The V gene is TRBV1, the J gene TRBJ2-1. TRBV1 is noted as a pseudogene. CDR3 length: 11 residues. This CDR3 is CTSSRSTEQFF. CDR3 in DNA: TGCACCAGCAGCCGGTCAACTGAGCAGTTCTTC.

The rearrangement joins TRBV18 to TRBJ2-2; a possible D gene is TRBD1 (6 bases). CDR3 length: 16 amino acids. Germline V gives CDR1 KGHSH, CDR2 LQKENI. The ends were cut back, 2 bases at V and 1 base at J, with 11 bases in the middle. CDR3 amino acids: CASSPNPGQNTGELFF. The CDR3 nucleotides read TGTGCCAGCTCACCAAACCCGGGACAGAACACCGGGGAGCTGTTTTTT.

CDR3 in amino acids: CASSSTGAGANVLTF. CDR3 coding DNA: TGTGCCAGTAGCTCGACAGGGGCCGGGGCCAACGTCCTGACTTTC. The J gene is TRBJ2-6, the V gene TRBV19, with 8 bases fitting TRBD1. Germline values: CDR1 LNHDA, CDR2 SQIVND (reference sequence). CDR3 length: 15 residues. The J segment lost 4 bases and the V segment lost 6 bases, leaving 5 bases of the junction unmatched.

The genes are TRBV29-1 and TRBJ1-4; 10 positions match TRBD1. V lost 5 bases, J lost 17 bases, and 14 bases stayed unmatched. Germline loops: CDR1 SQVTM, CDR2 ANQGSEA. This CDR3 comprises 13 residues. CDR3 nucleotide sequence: TGCAGCGTTAAGGGACAGGGGAGGCTCAGGGAATTTTTT. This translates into CSVKGQGRLREFF.

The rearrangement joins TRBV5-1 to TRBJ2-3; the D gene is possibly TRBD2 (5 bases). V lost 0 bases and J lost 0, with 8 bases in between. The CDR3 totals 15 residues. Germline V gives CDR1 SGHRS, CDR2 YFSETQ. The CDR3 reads CASSLASFSTDTQYF. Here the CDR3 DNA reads TGCGCCAGCAGCTTGGCTAGCTTCAGCACAGATACGCAGTATTTT.

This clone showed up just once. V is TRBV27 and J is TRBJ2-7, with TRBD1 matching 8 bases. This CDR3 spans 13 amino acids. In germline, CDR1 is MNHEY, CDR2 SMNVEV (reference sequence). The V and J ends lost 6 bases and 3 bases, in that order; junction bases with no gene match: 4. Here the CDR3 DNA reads TGTGCCAGCAGGTTAACAGGGGGCTACGAGCAGTACTTC. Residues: CASRLTGGYEQYF.

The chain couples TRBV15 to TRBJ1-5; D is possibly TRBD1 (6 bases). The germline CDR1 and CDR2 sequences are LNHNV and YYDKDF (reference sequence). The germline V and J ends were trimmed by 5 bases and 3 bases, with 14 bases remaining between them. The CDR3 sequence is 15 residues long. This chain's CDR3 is CATSPRGGSNQPQHF. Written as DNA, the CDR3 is TGTGCCACCAGCCCAAGGGGGGGGTCCAATCAGCCCCAGCATTTT.

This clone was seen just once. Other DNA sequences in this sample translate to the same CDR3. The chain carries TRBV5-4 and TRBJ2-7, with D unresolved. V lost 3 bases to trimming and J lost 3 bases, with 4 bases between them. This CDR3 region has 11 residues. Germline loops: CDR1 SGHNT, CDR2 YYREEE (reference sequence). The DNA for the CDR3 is TGTGCCAGCAGCTCGGGCTACGAGCAGTACTTC. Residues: CASSSGYEQYF.

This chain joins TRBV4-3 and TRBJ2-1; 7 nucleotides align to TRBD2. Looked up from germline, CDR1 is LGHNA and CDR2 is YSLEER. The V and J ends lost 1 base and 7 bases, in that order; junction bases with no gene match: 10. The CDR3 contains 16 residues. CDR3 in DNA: TGCGCCAGCAGCCAAGTTGGGGGGAGGGCCAAGAATGAGCAGTTCTTC. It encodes CASSQVGGRAKNEQFF.